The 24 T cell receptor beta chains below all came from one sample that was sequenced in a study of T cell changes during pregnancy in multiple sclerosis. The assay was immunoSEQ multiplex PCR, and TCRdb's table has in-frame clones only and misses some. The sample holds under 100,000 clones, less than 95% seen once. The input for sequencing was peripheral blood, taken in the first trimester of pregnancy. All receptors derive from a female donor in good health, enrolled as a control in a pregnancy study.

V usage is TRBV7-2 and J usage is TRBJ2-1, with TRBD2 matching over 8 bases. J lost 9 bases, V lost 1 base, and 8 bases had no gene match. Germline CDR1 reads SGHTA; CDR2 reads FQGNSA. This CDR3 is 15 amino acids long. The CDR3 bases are TGTGCCAGCAGCTTAGTGGGTAGCGGGGCGGGTGAGCAGTTCTTC. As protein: CASSLVGSGAGEQFF.

This CDR3 is CASSDGTAISYEQYF. DNA of the CDR3: TGTGCCAGCAGTGACGGGACAGCTATATCCTACGAGCAGTACTTC. This sequence joins TRBV6-1 and TRBJ2-7, with 7 bases that match TRBD1. The germline V gene encodes CDR1 MNHNS and CDR2 SASEGT. The CDR3 length is 15 residues. V was pared by 3 bases and J by 1 base, with 6 bases of the junction left unmatched.

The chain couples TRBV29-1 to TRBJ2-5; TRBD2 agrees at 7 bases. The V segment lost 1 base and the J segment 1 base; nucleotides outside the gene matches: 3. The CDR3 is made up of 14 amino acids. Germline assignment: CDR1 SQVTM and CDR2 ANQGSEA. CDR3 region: CSVEGGTTQETQYF. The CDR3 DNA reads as TGCAGCGTTGAAGGGGGGACTACCCAAGAGACCCAGTACTTC.

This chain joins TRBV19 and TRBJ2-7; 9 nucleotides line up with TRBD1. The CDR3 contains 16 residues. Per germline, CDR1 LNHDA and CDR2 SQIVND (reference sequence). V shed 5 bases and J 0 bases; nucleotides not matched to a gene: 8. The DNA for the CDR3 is TGTGCCAGTAGTCCCCGGGGACAGGGAGGCTCCTACGAGCAGTACTTC. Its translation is CASSPRGQGGSYEQYF. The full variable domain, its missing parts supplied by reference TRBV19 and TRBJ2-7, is DGGITQSPKYLFRKEGQNVTLSCEQNLNHDAMYWYRQDPGQGLRLIYYSQIVNDFQKGDIAEGYSVSREKKESFPLTVTSAQKNPTAFYLCASSPRGQGGSYEQYFGPGTRLTVT.

CDR3 DNA: TGTGCCAGCTACACACAGGGGTTAATGAACACTGAAGCTTTCTTT. Its protein product is CASYTQGLMNTEAFF. The genes are TRBV19 and TRBJ1-1; 7 positions agree with TRBD1. V trimming: 9 bases; J trimming: 0 bases; junction bases outside the gene matches: 10. The V gene's germline CDR1 is LNHDA and CDR2 SQIVND (reference sequence). This CDR3 is built from 15 residues. Variable domain in full (rest from reference TRBV19 and TRBJ1-1): DGGITQSPKYLFRKEGQNVTLSCEQNLNHDAMYWYRQDPGQGLRLIYYSQIVNDFQKGDIAEGYSVSREKKESFPLTVTSAQKNPTAFYLCASYTQGLMNTEAFFGQGTRLTVV.

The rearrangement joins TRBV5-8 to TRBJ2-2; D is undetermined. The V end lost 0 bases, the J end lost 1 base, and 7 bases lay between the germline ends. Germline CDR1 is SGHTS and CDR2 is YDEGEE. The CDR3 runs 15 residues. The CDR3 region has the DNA TGTGCCAGCAGCTTGGTTTCGGTGAACACCGGGGAGCTGTTTTTT. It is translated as CASSLVSVNTGELFF.

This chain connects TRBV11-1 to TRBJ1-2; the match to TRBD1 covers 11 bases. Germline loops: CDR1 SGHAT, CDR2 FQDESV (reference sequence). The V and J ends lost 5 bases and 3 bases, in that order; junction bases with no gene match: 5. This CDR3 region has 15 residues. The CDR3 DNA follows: TGTGCCAGCAGCAGACCGGGACAGGGGGACTATGGCTACACCTTC. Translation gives CASSRPGQGDYGYTF.

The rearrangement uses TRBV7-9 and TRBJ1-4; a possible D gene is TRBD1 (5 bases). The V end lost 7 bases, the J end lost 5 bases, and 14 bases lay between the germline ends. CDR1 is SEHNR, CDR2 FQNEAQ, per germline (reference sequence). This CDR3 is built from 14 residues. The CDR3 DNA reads TGTGCCAGCACCGGGGAGGGGATGAATGAAAAACTGTTTTTT. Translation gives CASTGEGMNEKLFF.

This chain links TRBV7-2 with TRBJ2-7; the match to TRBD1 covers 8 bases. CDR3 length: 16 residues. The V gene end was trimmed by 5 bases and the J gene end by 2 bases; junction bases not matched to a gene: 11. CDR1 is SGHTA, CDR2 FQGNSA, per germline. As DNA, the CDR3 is TGTGCCAGCAGCCAGGACAGGGCTTATGGGACCTACGAGCAGTACTTC. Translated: CASSQDRAYGTYEQYF.

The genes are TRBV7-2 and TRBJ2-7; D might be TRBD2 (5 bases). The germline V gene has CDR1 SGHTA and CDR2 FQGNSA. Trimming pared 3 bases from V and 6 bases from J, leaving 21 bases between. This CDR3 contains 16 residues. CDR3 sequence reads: CASSLRAGYEVGEQYF. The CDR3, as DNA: TGTGCCAGCAGCTTGAGGGCCGGATATGAGGTGGGCGAGCAGTACTTC.

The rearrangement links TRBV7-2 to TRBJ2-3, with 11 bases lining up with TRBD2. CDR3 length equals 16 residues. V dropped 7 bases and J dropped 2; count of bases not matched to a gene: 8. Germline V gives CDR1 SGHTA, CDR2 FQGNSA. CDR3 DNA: TGTGCCAGCACCTCGGGGACTAGCGGTCCCACAGATACGCAGTATTTT. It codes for CASTSGTSGPTDTQYF. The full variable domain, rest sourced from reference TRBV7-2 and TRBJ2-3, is GAGVSQSPSNKVTEKGKDVELRCDPISGHTALYWYRQSLGQGLEFLIYFQGNSAPDKSGLPSDRFSAERTGGSVSTLTIQRTQQEDSAVYLCASTSGTSGPTDTQYFGPGTRLTVL.

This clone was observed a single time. CDR3 DNA: TGTGCCAGCAGTCTGACTAGCCTCCTGCAAGAGACCCAGTACTTC. This translates into CASSLTSLLQETQYF. The rearrangement uses TRBV5-6 and TRBJ2-5, with 7 bases matching TRBD2. The germline V gene has CDR1 SGHDT and CDR2 YYEEEE. The ends lost 5 bases at V and 2 bases at J; junction bases unmatched: 9. This CDR3 has 15 residues.

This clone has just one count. The CDR3 region has the DNA TGTGCCAGCAGGCTCGCAGGGGGCAATGAGCAGTTCTTC. Translated, it gives CASRLAGGNEQFF. The V gene is TRBV6-5, the J gene TRBJ2-1; 7 nucleotides align to TRBD1. CDR3 length: 13 amino acids. The V gene end was trimmed by 6 bases and the J gene end by 6 bases; junction bases not matched to a gene: 5. Germline CDR1 is MNHEY and CDR2 is SVGAGI.

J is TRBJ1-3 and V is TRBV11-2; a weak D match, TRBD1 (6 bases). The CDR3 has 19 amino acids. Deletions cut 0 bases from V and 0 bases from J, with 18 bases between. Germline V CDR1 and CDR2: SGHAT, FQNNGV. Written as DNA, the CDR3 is TGTGCCAGCAGCTTAGAACTGGGACAACGCCAGAGCTCTGGAAACACCATATATTTT. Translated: CASSLELGQRQSSGNTIYF.

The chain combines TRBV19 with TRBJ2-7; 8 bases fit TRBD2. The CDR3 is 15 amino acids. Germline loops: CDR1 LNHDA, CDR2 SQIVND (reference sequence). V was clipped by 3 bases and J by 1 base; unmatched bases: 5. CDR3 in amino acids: CASSIGREGSYEQYF. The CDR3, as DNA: TGTGCCAGTAGTATCGGGAGGGAGGGTTCCTACGAGCAGTACTTC.

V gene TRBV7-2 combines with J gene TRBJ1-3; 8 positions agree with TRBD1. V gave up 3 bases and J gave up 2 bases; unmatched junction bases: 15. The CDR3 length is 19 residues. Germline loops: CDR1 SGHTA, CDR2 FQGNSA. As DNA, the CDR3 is TGTGCCAGCAGCTTTACTAGGAGGACAGGGCGCTTAGCTGGAAACACCATATATTTT. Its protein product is CASSFTRRTGRLAGNTIYF.

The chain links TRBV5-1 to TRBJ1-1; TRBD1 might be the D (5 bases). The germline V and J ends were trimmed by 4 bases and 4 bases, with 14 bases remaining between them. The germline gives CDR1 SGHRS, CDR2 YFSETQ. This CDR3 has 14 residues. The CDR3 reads CASSLSTGGTEAFF. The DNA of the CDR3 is TGCGCCAGCAGCCTTAGCACGGGGGGCACTGAAGCTTTCTTT. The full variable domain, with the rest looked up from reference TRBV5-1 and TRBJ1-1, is KAGVTQTPRYLIKTRGQQVTLSCSPISGHRSVSWYQQTPGQGLQFLFEYFSETQRNKGNFPGRFSGRQFSNSRSEMNVSTLELGDSALYLCASSLSTGGTEAFFGQGTRLTVV.

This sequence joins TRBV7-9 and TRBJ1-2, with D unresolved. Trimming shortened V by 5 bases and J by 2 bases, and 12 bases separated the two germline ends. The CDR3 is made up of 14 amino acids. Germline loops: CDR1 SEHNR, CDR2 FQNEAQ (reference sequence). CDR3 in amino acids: CASSPWRPNYGYTF. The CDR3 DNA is TGTGCCAGCAGCCCTTGGAGGCCCAACTATGGCTACACCTTC. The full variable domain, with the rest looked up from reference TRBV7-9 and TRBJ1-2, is DTGVSQNPRHKITKRGQNVTFRCDPISEHNRLYWYRQTLGQGPEFLTYFQNEAQLEKSRLLSDRFSAERPKGSFSTLEIQRTEQGDSAMYLCASSPWRPNYGYTFGSGTRLTVV.

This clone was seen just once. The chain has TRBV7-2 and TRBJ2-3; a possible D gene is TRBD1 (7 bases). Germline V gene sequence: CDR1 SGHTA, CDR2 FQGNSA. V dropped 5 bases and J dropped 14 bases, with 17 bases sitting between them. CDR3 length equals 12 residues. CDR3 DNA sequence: TGTGCCAGCAGCATAGGGGGCAGGGGGGTGTATTTT. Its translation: CASSIGGRGVYF. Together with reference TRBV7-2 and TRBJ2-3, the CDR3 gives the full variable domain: GAGVSQSPSNKVTEKGKDVELRCDPISGHTALYWYRQSLGQGLEFLIYFQGNSAPDKSGLPSDRFSAERTGGSVSTLTIQRTQQEDSAVYLCASSIGGRGVYFGPGTRLTVL.

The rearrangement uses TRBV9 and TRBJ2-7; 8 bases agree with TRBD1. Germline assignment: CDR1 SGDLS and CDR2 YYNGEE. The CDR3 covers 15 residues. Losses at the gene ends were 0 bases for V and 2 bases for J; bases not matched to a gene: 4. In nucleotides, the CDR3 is TGTGCCAGCAGCGTAGCCGGACAGGGCCCCTACGAGCAGTACTTC. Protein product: CASSVAGQGPYEQYF.

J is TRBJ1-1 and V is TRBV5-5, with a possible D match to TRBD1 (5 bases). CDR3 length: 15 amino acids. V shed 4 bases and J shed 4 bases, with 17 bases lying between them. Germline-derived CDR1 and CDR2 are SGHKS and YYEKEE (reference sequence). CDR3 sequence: CASSLNAVRGTEAFF. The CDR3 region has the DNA TGTGCCAGCAGCCTGAATGCGGTAAGGGGCACTGAAGCTTTCTTT.

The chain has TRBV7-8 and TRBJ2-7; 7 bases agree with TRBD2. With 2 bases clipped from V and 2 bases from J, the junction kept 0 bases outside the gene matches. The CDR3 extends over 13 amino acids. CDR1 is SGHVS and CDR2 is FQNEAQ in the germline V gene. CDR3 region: CASSLTSAYEQYF. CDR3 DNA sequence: TGTGCCAGCAGCTTAACTAGCGCCTACGAGCAGTACTTC.

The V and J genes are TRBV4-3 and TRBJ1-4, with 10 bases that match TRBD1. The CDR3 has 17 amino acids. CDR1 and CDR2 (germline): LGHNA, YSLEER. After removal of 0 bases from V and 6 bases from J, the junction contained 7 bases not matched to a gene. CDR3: CASSQDHWTGGHEKLFF. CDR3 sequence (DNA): TGCGCCAGCAGCCAAGATCATTGGACAGGGGGGCATGAAAAACTGTTTTTT.

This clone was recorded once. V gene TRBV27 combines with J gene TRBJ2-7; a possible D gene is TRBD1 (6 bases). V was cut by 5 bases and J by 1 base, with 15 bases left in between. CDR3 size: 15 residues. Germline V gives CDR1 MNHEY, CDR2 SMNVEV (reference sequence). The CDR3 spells CASSPSTGGSYEQYF. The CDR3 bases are TGTGCCAGCAGTCCTTCGACAGGTGGATCCTACGAGCAGTACTTC.